The 28 T cell receptor beta chains below were found in one sample sequenced in a study of PD-1 blockade in classical Hodgkin lymphoma. All patients experienced relapse after autologous stem cell transplantation, and brentuximab vedotin exposure was variable. Method: immunoSEQ multiplex PCR; TCRdb's copy keeps in-frame clones and lacks some. The sample includes more than 90,000 clones, roughly 79% of them seen just once. This sample comprised peripheral blood mononuclear cells (PBMCs), obtained before the second cycle of nivolumab. The origin of the receptors is a human donor with classical Hodgkin lymphoma.

The rearrangement links TRBV9 to TRBJ2-7; D is unresolved. The germline V and J ends were trimmed by 4 bases and 7 bases, with 18 bases remaining between them. The CDR3 has 14 residues. In germline, CDR1 is SGDLS, CDR2 YYNGEE. CDR3 nucleotides: TGTGCCAGCAGCCCCAGTCATCCTTCTTTGGAGCAGTACTTC. This encodes CASSPSHPSLEQYF.

This chain joins TRBV27 and TRBJ2-1, with 10 positions matching TRBD2. The CDR3 has 15 amino acids. Germline V CDR1 and CDR2: MNHEY, SMNVEV (reference sequence). The trim removed 5 bases at V and 5 bases at J, leaving 6 bases unmatched. The DNA for the CDR3 is TGTGCCAGCAGTAAGATAGCGGGAGGCAACAATGAGCAGTTCTTC. Translated, it gives CASSKIAGGNNEQFF.

The chain couples TRBV29-1 to TRBJ2-5; 11 bases match TRBD2. Trimming took 4 bases from V and 2 from J; bases not matched to a gene: 6. Germline V gives CDR1 SQVTM, CDR2 ANQGSEA. This CDR3 spans 15 amino acids. DNA for the CDR3: TGCAGCGTTGGCCTAGCGGGAGGTGGACAAGAGACCCAGTACTTC. Its protein is CSVGLAGGGQETQYF.

V gene TRBV10-3 combines with J gene TRBJ1-5; D is perhaps TRBD1 (5 bases). The CDR3 extends over 14 amino acids. Germline CDR1 ENHRY, CDR2 SYGVKD. Trimming pared 3 bases from V and 5 bases from J, leaving 11 bases between. CDR3 sequence reads: CAISERQGYQPQHF. The CDR3 coding sequence is TGTGCCATCAGTGAAAGGCAGGGCTATCAGCCCCAGCATTTT.

V and J are TRBV30 and TRBJ1-2; D is possibly TRBD1 (6 bases). Trimming took off 5 bases at V and 5 bases at J, with 18 bases between the two ends. The CDR3 sequence is 14 residues long. The V gene's germline CDR1 is GTSNPN and CDR2 SVGIG (reference sequence). Written as DNA, the CDR3 is TGTGCCTGGGACAGGTCCGTTAGGGGTTATGGCTACACCTTC. It is translated as CAWDRSVRGYGYTF.

This chain joins TRBV10-1 and TRBJ2-1, with a possible D match to TRBD2 (6 bases). Trimming left V 10 bases short and J 6 bases short, with 22 bases between. This CDR3 is 15 amino acids long. CDR1 is WNHNN, CDR2 SYGVQD, per germline (reference sequence). CDR3 region: CATTYGRTISNEQFF. In DNA form, the CDR3 reads TGCGCCACCACCTACGGGAGAACCATTTCCAATGAGCAGTTCTTC.

The rearrangement joins TRBV6-1 to TRBJ1-4; D may be TRBD1 (5 bases). The CDR3 consists of 15 residues. Trimming removed 2 bases at V and 4 bases at J, with 11 bases between. CDR1 and CDR2 (germline): MNHNS, SASEGT. The CDR3, as DNA: TGTGCCAGCAGTGAACCGGGACCGGTTAATGAAAAACTGTTTTTT. Translated: CASSEPGPVNEKLFF.

This clone has a single count. This chain joins TRBV27 and TRBJ2-5; no reliable D call. Germline CDR1 and CDR2: MNHEY and SMNVEV (reference sequence). Trimming left V 6 bases short and J 5 bases short, with 19 bases between. The CDR3 spans 15 residues. CDR3 protein: CASRRGPHWAETQYF. CDR3 DNA sequence: TGTGCCAGCAGGAGAGGACCTCACTGGGCGGAGACCCAGTACTTC.

In regard to this clone: Other DNA sequences in the same sample also yield this CDR3. The rearrangement uses TRBV5-6 and TRBJ1-2; 11 positions match TRBD1. The V segment lost 4 bases and the J segment 8 bases; nucleotides outside the gene matches: 7. The CDR3 is made up of 14 amino acids. Germline CDR1 is SGHDT and CDR2 is YYEEEE. CDR3 sequence: CASSQSDRGRGYTF. In nucleotides, the CDR3 is TGTGCCAGCAGCCAGTCGGACAGGGGGCGAGGCTACACCTTC.

V gene TRBV13 combines with J gene TRBJ1-2; D is undetermined. There are 13 residues in the CDR3. The V gene's germline CDR1 is PRHDT and CDR2 FYEKMQ (reference sequence). V lost 3 bases, J lost 8 bases, and 13 bases lay in between. The CDR3 spells CASSFDGPLGYTF. In DNA form, the CDR3 reads TGTGCCAGCAGCTTTGATGGACCACTAGGCTACACCTTC.

The chain's CDR3 is CASSIAPGLSSYNEQFF. Here the CDR3 DNA reads TGTGCCAGTAGTATAGCCCCCGGCCTAAGCTCCTACAATGAGCAGTTCTTC. The rearrangement joins TRBV19 to TRBJ2-1; D unresolved. Deletions cut 1 base from V and 0 bases from J, with 13 bases between. CDR3 length: 17 amino acids. Germline V gives CDR1 LNHDA, CDR2 SQIVND (reference sequence).

V is TRBV19 and J is TRBJ1-5, with TRBD1 matching 10 bases. With V trimmed by 5 bases and J by 6 bases, 4 bases remained unmatched. The CDR3 is 14 residues long. Germline V CDR1 and CDR2: LNHDA, SQIVND (reference sequence). The CDR3 here is CASSHGQGGQPQHF. The CDR3 DNA sequence: TGTGCCAGTAGTCATGGACAGGGGGGTCAGCCCCAGCATTTT.

The V gene is TRBV10-3, the J gene TRBJ1-2; 7 nucleotides align to TRBD1. The trim removed 2 bases at V and 1 base at J, leaving 1 base unmatched. The CDR3 totals 14 residues. In germline, CDR1 is ENHRY, CDR2 SYGVKD. The CDR3 nucleotides read TGTGCCATCAGTGAGAGACAGGGTAACTATGGCTACACCTTC. Protein sequence: CAISERQGNYGYTF.

The V call is TRBV6-1, the J call TRBJ1-6; 7 positions match TRBD1. The CDR3 totals 15 residues. Germline loops: CDR1 MNHNS, CDR2 SASEGT. The V segment lost 0 bases and the J segment 10 bases; nucleotides outside the gene matches: 6. CDR3 region: CASSEARDSRSPLHF. Written as DNA, the CDR3 is TGTGCCAGCAGTGAAGCTCGGGACAGTCGATCACCCCTCCACTTT.

V usage is TRBV23-1 and J usage is TRBJ2-7, with D unresolved. TRBV23-1 is designated an ORF whose function remains uncertain. V dropped 0 bases and J dropped 6 bases, with 6 bases sitting between them. This CDR3 has 12 amino acids. This CDR3 is CASSQSRLEQYF. The DNA for the CDR3 is TGCGCCAGCAGTCAATCGAGGCTCGAGCAGTACTTC.

The J gene is TRBJ2-3, the V gene TRBV5-1, with 9 bases fitting TRBD2. Germline values: CDR1 SGHRS, CDR2 YFSETQ. J lost 8 bases, V lost 0 bases, and 10 bases had no gene match. The CDR3 is 16 residues long. The CDR3 nucleotides read TGCGCCAGCAGCTTGGGACTGGGAGCGGGAGGAAGTACGCAGTATTTT. Its translation is CASSLGLGAGGSTQYF.

V usage is TRBV2 and J usage is TRBJ2-1; TRBD2 matches 9 bases. The CDR3 contains 16 residues. The germline CDR1 and CDR2 sequences are SNHLY and FYNNEI. J gave up 4 bases and V 0 bases, and 4 bases lay outside the gene matches. CDR3 sequence (DNA): TGTGCCAGCAGTGAAGCTAGCGGGAGAAATTACAATGAGCAGTTCTTC. Translating it yields CASSEASGRNYNEQFF.

V is TRBV4-2 and J is TRBJ1-2, with 8 bases that match TRBD1. J was trimmed by 10 bases and V by 2 bases; bases with no gene match: 6. Per the germline V gene, CDR1 is LGHNA and CDR2 is YNFKEQ. This CDR3 spans 13 amino acids. The CDR3 coding sequence is TGTGCCAGCAGCCAACGACAGGGGACGGACTACACCTTC. It translates to CASSQRQGTDYTF.

The gene calls are TRBV19 and TRBJ1-1; no definite D call. Germline loops: CDR1 LNHDA, CDR2 SQIVND (reference sequence). V was pared by 5 bases and J by 1 base, with 5 bases between. The CDR3 totals 12 residues. CDR3 sequence reads: CASSFPNTEAFF. The CDR3 DNA follows: TGTGCCAGTAGTTTCCCGAACACTGAAGCTTTCTTT.

The chain couples TRBV7-6 to TRBJ2-1, with TRBD2 matching over 11 bases. Unmatched junction bases numbered 1, after V lost 4 bases and J lost 2 bases. CDR1 and CDR2 (germline): SGHVS, FNYEAQ. The CDR3 is made up of 15 amino acids. CDR3 loop: CASSSGLAAYNEQFF. In DNA, the CDR3 is TGTGCCAGCAGCTCGGGACTAGCGGCCTACAATGAGCAGTTCTTC. Full variable domain (missing parts from reference TRBV7-6 and TRBJ2-1): GAGVSQSPRYKVTKRGQDVALRCDPISGHVSLYWYRQALGQGPEFLTYFNYEAQQDKSGLPNDRFSAERPEGSISTLTIQRTEQRDSAMYRCASSSGLAAYNEQFFGPGTRLTVL.

CDR3 sequence: CAISEFVSGANVLTF. CDR3 DNA: TGTGCCATCAGTGAGTTTGTCTCTGGGGCCAACGTCCTGACTTTC. The chain uses TRBV10-3 and TRBJ2-6, with D uncertain. The V end was cut by 1 base, the J end by 0 bases, with 4 bases between. Germline CDR1 reads ENHRY; CDR2 reads SYGVKD. This CDR3 comprises 15 residues.

V gene TRBV5-4 combines with J gene TRBJ1-2; TRBD1 aligns across 7 bases. CDR1 SGHNT and CDR2 YYREEE come from the germline V gene (reference sequence). The CDR3 length is 14 residues. Unmatched junction bases numbered 8, after V lost 4 bases and J lost 5 bases. The CDR3, as DNA: TGTGCCAGCAGCGTAGGACCGGGACAGTATGGCTACACCTTC. Protein: CASSVGPGQYGYTF. Supplemented by reference TRBV5-4 and TRBJ1-2, the full variable domain reads ETGVTQSPTHLIKTRGQQVTLRCSSQSGHNTVSWYQQALGQGPQFIFQYYREEENGRGNFPPRFSGLQFPNYSSELNVNALELDDSALYLCASSVGPGQYGYTFGSGTRLTVV.

The chain employs TRBV11-1 and TRBJ2-2, with TRBD2 as a possible D gene (6 bases). The V and J ends lost 5 bases and 4 bases respectively, with 11 bases between them. In germline, CDR1 is SGHAT, CDR2 FQDESV (reference sequence). The CDR3 extends over 14 amino acids. The CDR3 loop reads CASSGRRGTGELFF. The CDR3 nucleotides are TGTGCCAGCAGCGGGAGGCGAGGCACCGGGGAGCTGTTTTTT.

This chain connects TRBV30 to TRBJ2-1; TRBD1 is a possible D gene (6 bases). Germline V gene lookup returns CDR1 GTSNPN and CDR2 SVGIG (reference sequence). The CDR3 spans 13 residues. With 1 base removed from V and 10 bases from J, the gap between germline ends came to 14 bases. The CDR3 protein is CAWSEAPQGEQFF. The CDR3 DNA follows: TGTGCCTGGAGTGAAGCGCCCCAGGGGGAGCAGTTCTTC.

V and J are TRBV9 and TRBJ1-1; D not certain. The CDR3 extends over 13 amino acids. In germline, CDR1 is SGDLS, CDR2 YYNGEE. V shed 2 bases and J shed 0 bases, with 5 bases lying between them. The CDR3 region has the DNA TGTGCCAGCAGCGTCCGACTGAACACTGAAGCTTTCTTT. Translating it yields CASSVRLNTEAFF.

This clone has a handful of counts. This chain connects TRBV19 to TRBJ2-6; D is tentatively TRBD1 or TRBD2 (6 bases each). Germline CDR1 is LNHDA and CDR2 is SQIVND (reference sequence). The CDR3 is 17 amino acids. The V end was cut by 6 bases, the J end by 4 bases, with 19 bases between. The CDR3 nucleotides read TGTGCCAGTAGACACACCGGAGGGGGAGGAGGGGCCAACGTCCTGACTTTC. As protein: CASRHTGGGGGANVLTF.

This chain joins TRBV9 and TRBJ2-2, with 9 nucleotides matching TRBD2. Germline assignment: CDR1 SGDLS and CDR2 YYNGEE. Trimming cost V 0 bases and J 5 bases; bases outside gene matches: 8. The CDR3 is 17 residues long. The CDR3 DNA sequence: TGTGCCAGCAGCGTAGCGGGGCGGGAGGGCCGGACCGGGGAGCTGTTTTTT. This translates into CASSVAGREGRTGELFF.

The chain carries TRBV6-1 and TRBJ2-4; 7 bases align to TRBD1. The V and J ends lost 8 bases and 10 bases, in that order; junction bases with no gene match: 8. Germline lookup yields CDR1 MNHNS and CDR2 SASEGT. The CDR3 spans 12 residues. DNA of the CDR3: TGTGCCAGCCAAGGGACAGTACAAATTCAGTACTTC. This sequence encodes CASQGTVQIQYF.